This T cell receptor beta chain derives from a study of breast tumors, draining lymph nodes, adjacent tissues. Germline values: CDR1 SGHDT, CDR2 YYEEEE. V gave up 0 bases and J gave up 0 bases, with 12 bases separating them. The CDR3 is made up of 17 amino acids. Using its own MiXCR run on the multiplex PCR reads, TCRdb lists one record per CDR3 protein. The sample contains 250,000 or so distinct CDR3 sequences, 30% to 35% of which appear only once. Points from the study as a whole: Tumor TCR diversity was below lymph nodes but above nontumor tissue. Data fit most tumor T cells coming from lymph node, expanding in tumor. Luminal-like breast cancer showed significantly higher tumor–nontumor repertoire similarity than basal-like.

Turning to this clonotype: What it recognizes is unknown. Being one base from a much bigger clone, this may be a read error.

The lymph nodes were axillary draining lymph nodes from breast cancer patients. Material: axillary lymph node tissue. The TCR comes from a female donor with breast cancer. Some clones in this sample may be carry-over from other donors' samples. The V gene is TRBV5-6, the J gene TRBJ2-2; D unclear. DNA of the CDR3: TGTGCCAGCAGCTTGGTATTAGCCTACCCGAACACCGGGGAGCTGTTTTTT. This gives the protein CASSLVLAYPNTGELFF.